Sequencing of this T cell receptor beta chain was carried out in a study of blood T cell repertoires in COVID-19. Original analysis: Amplification of reference gene primers was used by the study to estimate nucleated cell counts. The repertoire was sequenced with immunoSEQ multiplex PCR; TCRdb's copy has only in-frame clones and lacks some. V, J and clone size reflect that table, while D and trimming were determined from the DNA. Of about 190,000 clones in the sample, 70% to 90% were seen once. The CDR3 loop spans 14 amino acids. Trimming took 4 bases from V and 3 from J; bases not matched to a gene: 5. In germline, CDR1 is SEHNR, CDR2 FQNEAQ (reference sequence).

This sequence joins TRBV7-9 and TRBJ1-2; 7 nucleotides line up with TRBD1. The receptor was isolated from a woman aged 25 to 39 with active or convalescent COVID-19. The sequencing sample was made of peripheral blood. This CDR3 reads CASSSNRGDYGYTF. CDR3 nucleotide sequence: TGTGCCAGCAGCTCGAACAGGGGCGACTATGGCTACACCTTC. Filled out from reference TRBV7-9 and TRBJ1-2, the complete variable domain reads DTGVSQNPRHKITKRGQNVTFRCDPISEHNRLYWYRQTLGQGPEFLTYFQNEAQLEKSRLLSDRFSAERPKGSFSTLEIQRTEQGDSAMYLCASSSNRGDYGYTFGSGTRLTVV.